This TCR beta chain was captured in a study of CD8+ T cells in alopecia areata. Turning to the study itself: Approximately 7-10-week-old female C3H/HeJ mice were grafted with skin from spontaneously alopecic 6-12-month-old C3H/HeJ graft donors. Overall study results and limits: Compared with normal scalp, lesional scalp had higher clonality and more expanded CD8+ clones. Scalp sequencing also captures normal skin's resident alphabeta T cells.

The authors extracted RNA and reverse transcribed it into cDNA as the sequencing template. Measured with immunoSEQ multiplex PCR; TCRdb has only the in-frame clones, and not every one. There are around 300,000 clones in the sample, none observed a single time. This clone has more than one count but fewer than ten. Its antigen is unidentified. Gene names denote mouse genes. The read finishes 4 residues shy of the CDR3 end, and the germline J gene is used to complete it. Markers including CD4, CD8alpha, NKG2D and NKG2ACE guided sorting of pooled cutaneous lymph node cells. V trimming: 4 bases; J trimming: 0 bases; junction bases outside the gene matches: 3. The CDR3 has 15 residues. Germline V gives CDR1 NNHDY, CDR2 SYVADS.

This chain connects TRBV13-3 to TRBJ2-2; TRBD1 matches 7 bases. The TCR comes from a C3H/HeJ mouse with alopecia areata. The mice in this strain carry MHC haplotype H2-k. The sequenced material came from CD4+ T cells sorted from a lymph node. CDR3 sequence reads: CASSWDSANTGQLYF. The part of the CDR3 DNA that was read is TGTGCCAGCAGTTGGGACAGTGCAAACACCGGG.